The 23 T cell receptor beta chains below all came from one sample that was sequenced in a study of blood T cell repertoires in COVID-19. Method: immunoSEQ multiplex PCR; TCRdb's copy keeps in-frame clones and lacks some. In the table there are fewer than 650,000 clones, 85% to 90% of which are singletons. Sample: peripheral blood. Receptors were obtained from a woman aged 45-59 years with COVID-19, enrolled during active disease.

Here the CDR3 reads CASGHRSGANVLTF. CDR3 coding DNA: TGTGCCAGTGGACACCGCTCTGGGGCCAACGTCCTGACTTTC. V is TRBV19 and J is TRBJ2-6; D possibly corresponds to TRBD1 (5 bases). There are 14 residues in the CDR3. Trimming removed 8 bases from V and 0 bases from J, with 8 bases in between. Germline assignment: CDR1 LNHDA and CDR2 SQIVND (reference sequence).

The chain links TRBV6-2 or TRBV6-3 to TRBJ2-4; TRBD1 might be the D (6 bases). Trimming stripped 2 bases from V and 0 bases from J, with 14 bases between. The CDR3 contains 17 residues. CDR1 is MNHEY, CDR2 SVGEGT, per germline. The CDR3 coding sequence is TGTGCCAGCAGTTACACCCAGGGGCCCTTAGCCAAAAACATTCAGTACTTC. Protein product: CASSYTQGPLAKNIQYF.

J is TRBJ1-3 and V is TRBV5-1; 7 bases align to TRBD1. With V trimmed by 4 bases and J by 0 bases, 10 bases remained unmatched. Germline values: CDR1 SGHRS, CDR2 YFSETQ. There are 17 residues in the CDR3. The CDR3, as DNA: TGCGCCAGCAGCATAGGGACAGCCGACTTCTCTGGAAACACCATATATTTT. Translated, it gives CASSIGTADFSGNTIYF.

The V call is TRBV13, the J call TRBJ2-1; 10 positions agree with TRBD1. V shed 0 bases and J 9 bases; nucleotides not matched to a gene: 5. There are 15 residues in the CDR3. Germline CDR1 PRHDT, CDR2 FYEKMQ (reference sequence). Here the CDR3 reads CASSLGKGTGVEQFF. The CDR3 nucleotides read TGTGCCAGCAGCTTAGGTAAAGGGACAGGGGTTGAGCAGTTCTTC.

The V call is TRBV6-2 or TRBV6-3, the J call TRBJ2-3; TRBD2 agrees at 8 bases. The V gene's germline CDR1 is MNHEY and CDR2 SVGEGT. V trimming: 4 bases; J trimming: 5 bases; junction bases outside the gene matches: 5. The CDR3 spans 14 residues. Here the CDR3 reads CASSFLAGRDTQYF. The DNA of the CDR3 is TGTGCCAGCAGTTTTTTAGCGGGGCGAGATACGCAGTATTTT.

This chain joins TRBV6-2 or TRBV6-3 and TRBJ2-1; TRBD2 agrees at 13 bases. V dropped 5 bases and J dropped 6; count of bases not matched to a gene: 4. Germline V lookup: CDR1 MNHEY, CDR2 SVGEGT. The CDR3 is 15 amino acids. The CDR3 here is CASSATSGGANEQFF. The CDR3 DNA sequence: TGTGCCAGCAGTGCCACTAGCGGGGGGGCCAATGAGCAGTTCTTC.

The chain has TRBV10-3 and TRBJ1-2; maybe TRBD1 (6 bases). The CDR3 totals 17 residues. V lost 2 bases and J lost 0, with 16 bases in between. The germline CDR1 and CDR2 sequences are ENHRY and SYGVKD. The CDR3 DNA reads TGTGCCATCAGTGAGGGACAGTCCTTACTTCCTAACTATGGCTACACCTTC. Protein product: CAISEGQSLLPNYGYTF.

The chain has TRBV15 and TRBJ2-7; TRBD1 aligns across 7 bases. The ends lost 1 base at V and 3 bases at J; junction bases unmatched: 12. Germline-derived CDR1 and CDR2 are LNHNV and YYDKDF (reference sequence). The CDR3 has 17 amino acids. CDR3 protein: CATSRVPSPGTDYEQYF. The CDR3 DNA sequence: TGTGCCACCAGCAGAGTACCCTCCCCCGGGACAGACTACGAGCAGTACTTC.

This rearrangement joins TRBV9 to TRBJ2-1; D unclear. The CDR3 extends over 14 amino acids. Germline V gives CDR1 SGDLS, CDR2 YYNGEE. V was shortened by 3 bases and J by 8 bases, with 15 bases between the two germline ends. Here the CDR3 reads CASSASSAVHEQFF. CDR3 sequence (DNA): TGTGCCAGCAGCGCCTCTAGTGCGGTGCATGAGCAGTTCTTC.

The chain has TRBV7-6 and TRBJ2-1, with D maybe TRBD1 (7 bases). Germline CDR1 SGHVS, CDR2 FNYEAQ. The CDR3 loop spans 16 amino acids. Between the trimmed V and J ends, which lost 7 bases and 2 bases, there was a span of 18 bases. The CDR3 nucleotides read TGTGCCAGCACCCCTACCAGGGGGGCCGCCTACAATGAGCAGTTCTTC. Its translation is CASTPTRGAAYNEQFF.

This chain links TRBV5-1 with TRBJ1-4; tentative D call: TRBD1 (5 bases). Trimming left V 3 bases short and J 7 bases short, with 16 bases between. The CDR3 sequence is 15 residues long. Looked up from germline, CDR1 is SGHRS and CDR2 is YFSETQ. The CDR3, as DNA: TGCGCCAGCAGCTCTGTGGGGCAGGGAGGTGAAAAACTGTTTTTT. This translates into CASSSVGQGGEKLFF.

The V gene is TRBV30, the J gene TRBJ2-1, with 7 bases fitting TRBD2. The germline CDR1 and CDR2 sequences are GTSNPN and SVGIG (reference sequence). V gave up 0 bases and J gave up 6 bases; unmatched junction bases: 8. CDR3 length equals 15 residues. The CDR3 sequence is CAWSVGSGEFNEQFF. The CDR3 DNA reads as TGTGCCTGGAGTGTAGGCAGCGGGGAGTTCAATGAGCAGTTCTTC.

The rearrangement links TRBV24-1 to TRBJ1-1; D unresolved. The germline gives CDR1 KGHDR, CDR2 SFDVKD. V shed 7 bases and J shed 11 bases, with 16 bases lying between them. The CDR3 is made up of 12 amino acids. In DNA form, the CDR3 reads TGTGCCACCAGCTCAGCGGGGAGGAAGGCTTTCTTT. Translation gives CATSSAGRKAFF.

Only one count was recorded for this clone. The chain recombines TRBV5-1 with TRBJ2-3; 12 bases are shared with TRBD2. CDR1 and CDR2 (germline): SGHRS, YFSETQ. V shed 2 bases and J 2 bases; nucleotides not matched to a gene: 3. The CDR3 sequence is 16 residues long. The CDR3 here is CASSFRTSGVTDTQYF. CDR3 DNA: TGCGCCAGCAGCTTCCGGACTAGCGGGGTCACAGATACGCAGTATTTT.

The V gene is TRBV7-3, the J gene TRBJ1-4; tentatively, D is TRBD1 (5 bases). The V gene lost 4 bases and the J gene lost 10 bases, with 16 bases spanning the gap. This CDR3 has 14 amino acids. Germline V gene sequence: CDR1 SGHTA, CDR2 FQGTGA. The CDR3 reads CASSSPGLTRKLFF. Written as DNA, the CDR3 is TGTGCCAGCAGCTCACCGGGACTTACAAGAAAACTGTTTTTT.

CDR3 residues: CASSVGQGNEKLFF. CDR3 in DNA: TGTGCCAGCAGCGTGGGACAGGGTAATGAAAAACTGTTTTTT. The J gene is TRBJ1-4, the V gene TRBV7-9; 9 bases match TRBD1. Germline V gene data show CDR1 as SEHNR and CDR2 as FQNEAQ (reference sequence). V was pared by 5 bases and J by 4 bases, with 2 bases of the junction left unmatched. The CDR3 spans 14 residues. The complete variable domain, with remaining parts taken from reference TRBV7-9 and TRBJ1-4, reads DTGVSQNPRHKITKRGQNVTFRCDPISEHNRLYWYRQTLGQGPEFLTYFQNEAQLEKSRLLSDRFSAERPKGSFSTLEIQRTEQGDSAMYLCASSVGQGNEKLFFGSGTQLSVL.

V and J are TRBV18 and TRBJ2-3; 8 nucleotides match TRBD1. The V and J ends lost 5 bases and 0 bases, in that order; junction bases with no gene match: 7. The CDR3 is made up of 16 amino acids. Germline CDR1 and CDR2: KGHSH and LQKENI. CDR3 amino acids: CASSATGTGSTDTQYF. CDR3 DNA sequence: TGTGCCAGCTCAGCGACCGGGACAGGTAGCACAGATACGCAGTATTTT.

The chain couples TRBV10-3 to TRBJ1-2; D may be TRBD1 (6 bases). Germline assignment: CDR1 ENHRY and CDR2 SYGVKD. CDR3 size: 14 residues. V dropped 10 bases and J dropped 5 bases, with 20 bases sitting between them. CDR3 in DNA: TGTGCCACCTCTACTGCGGACAGACCGTATGGCTACACCTTC. This gives the protein CATSTADRPYGYTF.

Remarks on this clone: Additional DNA sequences in this sample encode the identical CDR3. The gene calls are TRBV7-9 and TRBJ2-1, with 12 positions matching TRBD2. Looked up from germline, CDR1 is SEHNR and CDR2 is FQNEAQ (reference sequence). The CDR3 spans 15 residues. The ends lost 5 bases at V and 4 bases at J; junction bases unmatched: 3. The CDR3 sequence: CASSLTSGGYNEQFF. The CDR3 nucleotides read TGTGCCAGCAGCCTAACTAGCGGGGGGTACAATGAGCAGTTCTTC. Full variable domain (outside the CDR3, taken from reference TRBV7-9 and TRBJ2-1): DTGVSQNPRHKITKRGQNVTFRCDPISEHNRLYWYRQTLGQGPEFLTYFQNEAQLEKSRLLSDRFSAERPKGSFSTLEIQRTEQGDSAMYLCASSLTSGGYNEQFFGPGTRLTVL.

The gene calls are TRBV2 and TRBJ1-2; the D gene is possibly TRBD1 (6 bases). CDR3 length: 13 amino acids. Trimming cost V 3 bases and J 7 bases, with 12 bases left between them. Per germline, CDR1 SNHLY and CDR2 FYNNEI. CDR3 protein: CASSDEGVGGYTF. The CDR3 coding sequence is TGTGCCAGCAGTGATGAGGGGGTTGGTGGCTACACCTTC.

This clone was seen a single time. The chain combines TRBV10-2 with TRBJ1-1; 9 bases fit TRBD1. Germline lookup yields CDR1 WSHSY and CDR2 SAAADI. The V segment lost 4 bases and the J segment 4 bases; nucleotides outside the gene matches: 4. CDR3 length: 14 residues. The CDR3 loop is CASSGTGEGTEAFF. The CDR3, as DNA: TGCGCCAGCAGTGGGACAGGGGAAGGCACTGAAGCTTTCTTT.

The CDR3 DNA is TGTGCCAGCTCACCACAACAGGGGATCACAGATACGCAGTATTTT. Its protein product is CASSPQQGITDTQYF. The chain employs TRBV18 and TRBJ2-3, with TRBD1 matching over 7 bases. Germline lookup yields CDR1 KGHSH and CDR2 LQKENI. V trimming: 1 base; J trimming: 2 bases; junction bases outside the gene matches: 3. This CDR3 comprises 15 residues.

The rearrangement links TRBV2 to TRBJ1-5; 8 bases match TRBD1. Germline CDR1 and CDR2: SNHLY and FYNNEI. J gave up 7 bases and V 6 bases, and 5 bases lay outside the gene matches. The CDR3 contains 13 residues. In nucleotides, the CDR3 is TGTGCCAGCAGCTCCTCAGGGGGCCAGCCCCAGCATTTT. Protein sequence: CASSSSGGQPQHF.